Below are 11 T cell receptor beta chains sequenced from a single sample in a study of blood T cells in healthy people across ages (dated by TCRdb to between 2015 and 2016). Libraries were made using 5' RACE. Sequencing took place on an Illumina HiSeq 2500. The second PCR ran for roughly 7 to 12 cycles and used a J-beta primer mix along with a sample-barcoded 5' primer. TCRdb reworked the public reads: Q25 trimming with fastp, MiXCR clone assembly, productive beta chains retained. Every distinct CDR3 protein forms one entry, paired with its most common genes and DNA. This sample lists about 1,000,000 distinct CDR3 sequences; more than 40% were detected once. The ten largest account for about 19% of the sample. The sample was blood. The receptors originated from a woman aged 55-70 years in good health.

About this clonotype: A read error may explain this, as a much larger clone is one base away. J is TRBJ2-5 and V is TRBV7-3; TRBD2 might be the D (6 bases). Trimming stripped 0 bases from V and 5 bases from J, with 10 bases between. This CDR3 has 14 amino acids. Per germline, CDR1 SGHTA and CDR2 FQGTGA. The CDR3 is CASSLTGSNETQYF. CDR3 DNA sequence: TGTGCCAGCAGCTTAACCGGGAGCAATGAGACCCAGTACTTC.

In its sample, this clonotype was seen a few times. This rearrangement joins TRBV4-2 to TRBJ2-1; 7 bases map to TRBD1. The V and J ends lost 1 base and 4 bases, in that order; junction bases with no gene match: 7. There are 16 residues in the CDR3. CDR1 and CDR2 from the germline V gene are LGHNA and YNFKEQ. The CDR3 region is CASSQGPGQNYNEQFF. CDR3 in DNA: TGTGCCAGCAGCCAAGGGCCGGGACAGAATTACAATGAGCAGTTCTTC.

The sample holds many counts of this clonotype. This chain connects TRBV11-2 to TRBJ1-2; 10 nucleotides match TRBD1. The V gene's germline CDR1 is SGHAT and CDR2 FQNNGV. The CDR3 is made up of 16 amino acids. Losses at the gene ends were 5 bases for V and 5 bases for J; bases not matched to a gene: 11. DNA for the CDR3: TGTGCCAGCAGCCCGCCCGGACAGGGGGGACGGTATGGCTACACCTTC. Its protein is CASSPPGQGGRYGYTF.

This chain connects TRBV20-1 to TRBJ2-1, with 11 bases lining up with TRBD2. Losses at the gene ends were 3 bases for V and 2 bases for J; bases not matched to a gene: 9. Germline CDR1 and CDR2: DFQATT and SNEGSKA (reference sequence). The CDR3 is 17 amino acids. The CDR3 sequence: CSARGYGTSGPYNEQFF. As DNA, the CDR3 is TGCAGTGCTAGGGGATACGGGACTAGCGGTCCCTACAATGAGCAGTTCTTC.

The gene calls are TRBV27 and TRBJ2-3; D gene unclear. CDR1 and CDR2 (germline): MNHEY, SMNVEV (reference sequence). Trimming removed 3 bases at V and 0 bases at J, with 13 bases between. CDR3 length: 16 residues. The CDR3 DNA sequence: TGTGCCAGCAGTTTTGGGTACGGCGGTAGCACAGATACGCAGTATTTT. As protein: CASSFGYGGSTDTQYF.

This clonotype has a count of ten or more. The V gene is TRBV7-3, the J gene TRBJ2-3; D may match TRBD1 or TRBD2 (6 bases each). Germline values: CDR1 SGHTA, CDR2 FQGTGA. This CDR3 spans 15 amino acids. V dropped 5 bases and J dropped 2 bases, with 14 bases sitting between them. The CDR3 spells CASSQEGGSTDTQYF. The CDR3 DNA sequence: TGTGCCAGCAGCCAGGAGGGGGGATCCACAGATACGCAGTATTTT.

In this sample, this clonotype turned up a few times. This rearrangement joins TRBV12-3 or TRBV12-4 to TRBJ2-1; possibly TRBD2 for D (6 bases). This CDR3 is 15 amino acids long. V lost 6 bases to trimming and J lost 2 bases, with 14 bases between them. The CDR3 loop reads CASSLGGIPYNEQFF. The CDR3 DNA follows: TGTGCCAGCAGCCTGGGGGGAATTCCCTACAATGAGCAGTTCTTC.

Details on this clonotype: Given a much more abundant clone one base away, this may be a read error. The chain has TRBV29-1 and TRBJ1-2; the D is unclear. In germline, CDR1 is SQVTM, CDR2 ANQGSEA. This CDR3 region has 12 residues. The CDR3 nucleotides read TGCAGCGTTGTAGGCAGGACCTATAGCTACACCTTC. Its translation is CSVVGRTYSYTF.

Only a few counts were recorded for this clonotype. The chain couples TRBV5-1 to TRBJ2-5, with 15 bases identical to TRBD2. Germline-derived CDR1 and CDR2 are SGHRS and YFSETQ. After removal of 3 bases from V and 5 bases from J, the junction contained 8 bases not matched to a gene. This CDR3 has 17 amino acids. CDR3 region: CASSSGLAGGPQETQYF. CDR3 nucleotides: TGCGCCAGCAGCTCTGGACTAGCGGGAGGGCCCCAGGAGACCCAGTACTTC. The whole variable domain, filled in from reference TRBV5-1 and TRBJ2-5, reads KAGVTQTPRYLIKTRGQQVTLSCSPISGHRSVSWYQQTPGQGLQFLFEYFSETQRNKGNFPGRFSGRQFSNSRSEMNVSTLELGDSALYLCASSSGLAGGPQETQYFGPGTRLLVL.

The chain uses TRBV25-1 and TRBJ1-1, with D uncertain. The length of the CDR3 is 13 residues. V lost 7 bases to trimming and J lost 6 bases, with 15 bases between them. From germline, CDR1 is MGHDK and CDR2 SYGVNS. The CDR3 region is CASKGGHNPEAFF. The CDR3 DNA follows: TGTGCCAGCAAAGGCGGGCACAACCCTGAAGCTTTCTTT.

The CDR3 sequence: CASSYPRTGAVNQPQHF. CDR3 coding DNA: TGTGCCAGCAGTTACCCCCGGACAGGGGCGGTCAATCAGCCCCAGCATTTT. This chain connects TRBV6-2 or TRBV6-3 to TRBJ1-5; 9 bases align to TRBD1. V lost 2 bases, J lost 3 bases, and 8 bases stayed unmatched. Per the germline V gene, CDR1 is MNHEY and CDR2 is SVGEGT. CDR3 length: 17 amino acids.